This record covers a single TCR beta chain. This sample stems from a study of blood T cell repertoires in COVID-19. The wider study: The cDNA or gDNA used as material had been derived from T cells, B-cell-depleted T cells, or PBMCs.

Methods used by the authors: The authors estimated nucleated cell counts from reference gene primer amplification. TCRdb's table, derived via immunoSEQ multiplex PCR, lists solely in-frame clones and lacks some. V and J calls and clone size come straight from that table; D and trimming were deduced from the DNA. The repertoire holds 120,000 to 150,000 clones, with roughly 82% as singletons. CDR3 length equals 16 residues. Germline assignment: CDR1 SNHLY and CDR2 FYNNEI. V lost 1 base and J lost 7, with 16 bases in between. The chain uses TRBV2 and TRBJ1-4, with D unclear. Sequencing was carried out using peripheral blood. The sequence was collected from a human donor with acute or convalescent COVID-19. The donor label of this sample is uncertain. As DNA, the CDR3 is TGTGCCAGCAGTGAAGTGAGATCCAGTGAGGGTGAAAAACTGTTTTTT. Protein: CASSEVRSSEGEKLFF.